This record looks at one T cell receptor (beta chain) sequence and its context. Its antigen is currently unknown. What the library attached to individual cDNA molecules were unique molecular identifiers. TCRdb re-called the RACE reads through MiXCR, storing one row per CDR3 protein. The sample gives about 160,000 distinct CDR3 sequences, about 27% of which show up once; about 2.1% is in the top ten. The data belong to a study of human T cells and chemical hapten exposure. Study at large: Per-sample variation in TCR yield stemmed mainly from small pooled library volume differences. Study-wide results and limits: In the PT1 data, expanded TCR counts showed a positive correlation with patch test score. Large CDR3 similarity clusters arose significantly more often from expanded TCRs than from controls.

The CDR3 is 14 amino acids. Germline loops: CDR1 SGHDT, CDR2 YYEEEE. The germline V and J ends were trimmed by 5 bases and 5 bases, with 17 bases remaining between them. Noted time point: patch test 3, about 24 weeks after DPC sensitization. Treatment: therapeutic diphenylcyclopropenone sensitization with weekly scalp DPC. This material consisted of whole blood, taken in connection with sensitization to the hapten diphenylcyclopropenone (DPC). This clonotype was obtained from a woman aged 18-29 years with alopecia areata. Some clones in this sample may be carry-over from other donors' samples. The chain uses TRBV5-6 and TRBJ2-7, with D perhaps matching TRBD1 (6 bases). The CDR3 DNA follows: TGTGCCAGCAGTTCAGGGGCGCCCTTGGACGAGCAGTACTTC. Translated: CASSSGAPLDEQYF.